Below are 7 T cell receptor beta chains sequenced from a single sample in a study of cytomegalovirus exposure and HLA in healthy donors. PCR used 60 Vbeta primers and 13 Jbeta primers. Some clones are missing from TCRdb's copy, which holds only in-frame ones; the method was immunoSEQ multiplex PCR. The sample shows some 150,000 clones, around 81% of them seen only once. The sequenced material came from PBMCs. Source of these receptors: a woman aged 25-40 years in good health and CMV-seropositive.

The DNA of the CDR3 is TGTGCCAGCAGCGCCATCCGTGTAGAAGACAGACTAGAGACCCAGTACTTC. The encoded protein is CASSAIRVEDRLETQYF. The genes are TRBV25-1 and TRBJ2-5; a possible D gene is TRBD1 (5 bases). The germline gives CDR1 MGHDK, CDR2 SYGVNS. This CDR3 comprises 17 residues. Trimming took off 6 bases at V and 4 bases at J, with 24 bases between the two ends. Combining the CDR3 with reference TRBV25-1 and TRBJ2-5 gives the whole variable domain EADIYQTPRYLVIGTGKKITLECSQTMGHDKMYWYQQDPGMELHLIHYSYGVNSTEKGDLSSESTVSRIRTEHFPLTLESARPSHTSQYLCASSAIRVEDRLETQYFGPGTRLLVL.

Comment on this clone: Germline is not matched at one junction end, which may reflect a read error. The chain is built from TRBV7-9 and TRBJ1-2; D might be TRBD1 (5 bases). CDR1 and CDR2 (germline): SEHNR, FQNEAQ (reference sequence). This CDR3 is 15 amino acids long. Here the CDR3 reads CASSLARGDGYGHTF. The CDR3 nucleotides read TGTGCCAGCAGCTTAGCACGGGGGGACGGATATGGCCACACCTTC.

This sequence joins TRBV28 and TRBJ1-1, with D uncertain. The CDR3 covers 14 residues. V gave up 4 bases and J gave up 0 bases, with 9 bases separating them. The germline CDR1 and CDR2 sequences are MDHEN and SYDVKM. CDR3 DNA: TGTGCCAGCAGTTACACAGTTATGAACACTGAAGCTTTCTTT. Its translation: CASSYTVMNTEAFF.

The V gene is TRBV6-1, the J gene TRBJ1-2; tentative D call: TRBD1 (5 bases). The CDR3 runs to 13 residues. Germline loops: CDR1 MNHNS, CDR2 SASEGT. The V gene lost 2 bases and the J gene lost 2 bases, with 6 bases spanning the gap. The CDR3: CASSEKGNYGYTF. The CDR3 bases are TGTGCCAGCAGTGAAAAGGGGAACTATGGCTACACCTTC.

The chain couples TRBV5-8 to TRBJ2-6; TRBD1 matches at 9 bases. This CDR3 is built from 17 residues. CDR1 is SGHTS and CDR2 is YDEGEE in the germline V gene. The V gene end was trimmed by 4 bases and the J gene end by 3 bases; junction bases not matched to a gene: 8. The CDR3, as DNA: TGTGCCAGCAGCAAGCTACAGGGGGCGCGTGGGGCCAACGTCCTGACTTTC. Translated, it gives CASSKLQGARGANVLTF.

The V and J genes are TRBV5-4 and TRBJ1-2; D not certain. The ends were cut back, 5 bases at V and 4 bases at J, with 12 bases in the middle. Germline CDR1 and CDR2: SGHNT and YYREEE (reference sequence). This CDR3 region has 13 residues. CDR3 DNA: TGTGCCAGCAGGAGGACTGATTTCTATGGCTACACCTTC. Translating gives CASRRTDFYGYTF.

CDR3 nucleotide sequence: TGTGCCAGCAGCCTTCTAGCGGGAGATAACAATGAGCAGTTCTTC. Translating it yields CASSLLAGDNNEQFF. The chain combines TRBV2 with TRBJ2-1; TRBD2 matches at 10 bases. Per germline, CDR1 SNHLY and CDR2 FYNNEI. V gave up 6 bases and J gave up 5 bases; unmatched junction bases: 7. CDR3 length: 15 amino acids.